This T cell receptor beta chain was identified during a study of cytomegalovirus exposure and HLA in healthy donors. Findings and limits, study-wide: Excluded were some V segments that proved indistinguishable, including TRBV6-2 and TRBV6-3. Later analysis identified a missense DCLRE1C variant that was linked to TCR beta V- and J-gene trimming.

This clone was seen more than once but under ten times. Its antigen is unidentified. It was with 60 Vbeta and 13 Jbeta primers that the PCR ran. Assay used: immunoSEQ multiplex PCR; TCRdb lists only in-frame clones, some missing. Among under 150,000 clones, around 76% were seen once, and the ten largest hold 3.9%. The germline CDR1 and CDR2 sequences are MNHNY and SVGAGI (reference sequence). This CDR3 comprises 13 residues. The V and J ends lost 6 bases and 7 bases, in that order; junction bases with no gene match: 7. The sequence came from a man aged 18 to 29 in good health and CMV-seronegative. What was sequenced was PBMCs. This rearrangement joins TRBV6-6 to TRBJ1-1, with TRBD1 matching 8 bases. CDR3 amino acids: CASRRTGLGEAFF. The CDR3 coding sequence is TGTGCCAGCAGGAGGACAGGGCTTGGTGAAGCTTTCTTT.